The 22 T cell receptor beta chains reported below all come from one sample, sequenced in a study of blood T cell repertoires in COVID-19. Produced via immunoSEQ multiplex PCR; TCRdb's table is partial and in-frame only. The repertoire has roughly 340,000 clones, approximately 90% of them found once; the top ten carry 0.9% to 1.1%. What was sequenced was PBMCs or T cells enriched from blood (not recorded which). Every receptor here comes from a man aged 18 to 30 who had recovered from COVID-19.

V usage is TRBV24-1 and J usage is TRBJ2-1; the match to TRBD2 covers 11 bases. Trimming took 4 bases from V and 1 from J; bases not matched to a gene: 5. Germline CDR1 is KGHDR and CDR2 is SFDVKD. The CDR3 contains 17 residues. The CDR3 loop is CATSESTSGGSYNEQFF. CDR3 bases: TGTGCCACCAGTGAGTCAACTAGCGGGGGTTCCTACAATGAGCAGTTCTTC.

This clone is a singleton in its sample. The V call is TRBV2, the J call TRBJ2-2; D unclear. Trimming shortened V by 5 bases and J by 5 bases, and 6 bases separated the two germline ends. The germline gives CDR1 SNHLY, CDR2 FYNNEI. The CDR3 is 12 residues long. CDR3 sequence reads: CASSYGTGELFF. CDR3 DNA sequence: TGTGCCAGCAGTTACGGGACCGGGGAGCTGTTTTTT.

The chain joins TRBV7-2 to TRBJ2-1; TRBD2 might be the D (6 bases). V lost 6 bases and J lost 1, with 7 bases in between. Germline V gene sequence: CDR1 SGHTA, CDR2 FQGNSA. The CDR3 sequence is 13 residues long. CDR3 sequence reads: CASRGTSYNEQFF. CDR3 DNA: TGTGCCAGCAGAGGGACTTCCTACAATGAGCAGTTCTTC. Variable domain in full (rest from reference TRBV7-2 and TRBJ2-1): GAGVSQSPSNKVTEKGKDVELRCDPISGHTALYWYRQSLGQGLEFLIYFQGNSAPDKSGLPSDRFSAERTGGSVSTLTIQRTQQEDSAVYLCASRGTSYNEQFFGPGTRLTVL.

The rearrangement uses TRBV28 and TRBJ2-2, with D perhaps matching TRBD2 (6 bases). The V end was cut by 8 bases, the J end by 6 bases, with 13 bases between. The germline V gene encodes CDR1 MDHEN and CDR2 SYDVKM. The CDR3 covers 13 residues. The CDR3: CASPWPGAGELFF. Here the CDR3 DNA reads TGTGCCAGCCCCTGGCCGGGGGCCGGGGAGCTGTTTTTT.

The gene calls are TRBV6-4 and TRBJ2-1; D call uncertain. V dropped 6 bases and J dropped 4 bases, with 16 bases sitting between them. The CDR3 loop spans 15 amino acids. The germline CDR1 and CDR2 sequences are MRHNA and SNTAGT. The CDR3: CASSSMAGGYNEQFF. CDR3 sequence (DNA): TGTGCCAGCAGCTCCATGGCTGGCGGATACAATGAGCAGTTCTTC.

The chain employs TRBV25-1 and TRBJ1-4, with D possibly being TRBD1 (5 bases). This CDR3 contains 12 residues. The V end was cut by 6 bases, the J end by 8 bases, with 10 bases between. The germline gives CDR1 MGHDK, CDR2 SYGVNS. CDR3 sequence (DNA): TGTGCCAGCAGGCAGGGTTGGGAAAAACTGTTTTTT. Its translation: CASRQGWEKLFF. The whole variable domain, filled in from reference TRBV25-1 and TRBJ1-4, reads EADIYQTPRYLVIGTGKKITLECSQTMGHDKMYWYQQDPGMELHLIHYSYGVNSTEKGDLSSESTVSRIRTEHFPLTLESARPSHTSQYLCASRQGWEKLFFGSGTQLSVL.

This clone was seen a handful of times. The junction differs from germline at one of its ends, possibly a read error. The chain has TRBV7-3 and TRBJ1-2; maybe TRBD1 (5 bases). The germline gives CDR1 SGHTA, CDR2 FQGTGA. The CDR3 consists of 12 residues. The CDR3 nucleotides read TGTGCCAGCAGCCTGCTCCCAGGGACTGCGTTCTTC. This encodes CASSLLPGTAFF.

This chain links TRBV5-1 with TRBJ1-6; D is uncertain. Trimming cost V 0 bases and J 8 bases, with 6 bases left between them. The CDR3 is 13 amino acids. Looked up from germline, CDR1 is SGHRS and CDR2 is YFSETQ. In DNA form, the CDR3 reads TGCGCCAGCAGCTTGGGTTATGATTCACCCCTCCACTTT. It is translated as CASSLGYDSPLHF.

The V and J genes are TRBV5-1 and TRBJ1-2; 10 bases align to TRBD1. The CDR3 has 17 amino acids. V shed 2 bases and J 7 bases; nucleotides not matched to a gene: 14. CDR1 SGHRS and CDR2 YFSETQ come from the germline V gene. CDR3 DNA: TGCGCCAGCAGCTTTGGAACCGGGACAGGGGAAGTAGGTGGCTACACCTTC. Translated, it gives CASSFGTGTGEVGGYTF.

The rearrangement links TRBV5-6 to TRBJ2-1, with 9 bases aligning to TRBD1. In germline, CDR1 is SGHDT, CDR2 YYEEEE. The V gene end was trimmed by 0 bases and the J gene end by 4 bases; junction bases not matched to a gene: 2. This CDR3 comprises 15 residues. CDR3 nucleotide sequence: TGTGCCAGCAGCTTGGAGGGACAGGGTTACAATGAGCAGTTCTTC. It codes for CASSLEGQGYNEQFF.

The rearrangement links TRBV29-1 to TRBJ1-2, with D hard to call. Trimming shortened V by 7 bases and J by 4 bases, and 13 bases separated the two germline ends. This CDR3 contains 12 residues. Germline V lookup: CDR1 SQVTM, CDR2 ANQGSEA. The CDR3 loop is CSDGEAGYGYTF. The CDR3 DNA is TGCAGCGACGGGGAGGCAGGCTATGGCTACACCTTC.

The rearrangement links TRBV7-9 to TRBJ1-2; the D is unclear. The CDR3 has 12 residues. Germline-derived CDR1 and CDR2 are SEHNR and FQNEAQ (reference sequence). With 5 bases removed from V and 3 bases from J, the gap between germline ends came to 7 bases. The CDR3 sequence: CASSREHYGYTF. The CDR3 DNA reads TGTGCCAGCAGCCGCGAACACTATGGCTACACCTTC.

About this clone: This may stem from a read error, because a much larger clone lies one nucleotide away. The same CDR3 arises from other DNA sequences in this sample as well. The genes are TRBV28 and TRBJ1-6; 10 bases map to TRBD1. The germline gives CDR1 MDHEN, CDR2 SYDVKM. This CDR3 has 14 amino acids. The junction had 3 bases not matched to a gene; V was cut back by 6 bases and J by 7 bases. CDR3 bases: TGTGCCAGCAGCTTGGGACAGGGGAATTCACCCCTCCACTTT. Amino acid sequence: CASSLGQGNSPLHF.

The chain links TRBV5-1 to TRBJ2-7; the D gene is possibly TRBD2 (5 bases). This CDR3 comprises 15 residues. The germline CDR1 and CDR2 sequences are SGHRS and YFSETQ. The V gene lost 1 base and the J gene lost 2 bases, with 13 bases spanning the gap. CDR3 protein: CASSLFGLGPYEQYF. CDR3 coding DNA: TGCGCCAGCAGCTTGTTTGGACTGGGCCCCTACGAGCAGTACTTC.

The chain employs TRBV9 and TRBJ1-6, with TRBD1 matching over 8 bases. V lost 3 bases to trimming and J lost 10 bases; unmatched junction nucleotides: 12. This CDR3 contains 16 residues. In germline, CDR1 is SGDLS, CDR2 YYNGEE. The CDR3 loop reads CASSADYGQGRSPLHF. Here the CDR3 DNA reads TGTGCCAGCAGCGCGGACTATGGACAGGGTAGATCACCCCTCCACTTT.

This clone has just one count. This rearrangement joins TRBV25-1 to TRBJ1-6, with D perhaps TRBD1 (5 bases). This CDR3 spans 15 amino acids. Germline V lookup: CDR1 MGHDK, CDR2 SYGVNS. Deletions cut 4 bases from V and 8 bases from J, with 15 bases between. CDR3 sequence: CASSGGGTGDSPLHF. Here the CDR3 DNA reads TGTGCCAGCAGTGGGGGAGGGACGGGTGATTCACCCCTCCACTTT.

This clone was seen once. This chain connects TRBV5-6 to TRBJ1-5; possible D gene TRBD1, 5 bases. CDR3 length: 12 residues. V gave up 3 bases and J gave up 8 bases, with 9 bases separating them. Per the germline V gene, CDR1 is SGHDT and CDR2 is YYEEEE. CDR3 nucleotide sequence: TGTGCCAGCAGCTGGGGCGGGGAGCCCCAGCATTTT. It encodes CASSWGGEPQHF. Variable domain in full (rest from reference TRBV5-6 and TRBJ1-5): DAGVTQSPTHLIKTRGQQVTLRCSPKSGHDTVSWYQQALGQGPQFIFQYYEEEERQRGNFPDRFSGHQFPNYSSELNVNALLLGDSALYLCASSWGGEPQHFGDGTRLSIL.

The chain is built from TRBV4-3 and TRBJ1-2; a possible D gene is TRBD1 (6 bases). V lost 1 base, J lost 8 bases, and 14 bases lay in between. Germline values: CDR1 LGHNA, CDR2 YSLEER. The CDR3 covers 14 residues. Written as DNA, the CDR3 is TGCGCCAGCAGCCAAGGCCTGACAGGTAGAGGCTACACCTTC. Its protein product is CASSQGLTGRGYTF.

This clone was recorded a few times. This chain connects TRBV28 to TRBJ2-1, with TRBD2 identical over 10 bases. This CDR3 region has 14 residues. CDR1 MDHEN and CDR2 SYDVKM come from the germline V gene. Trimming took 5 bases from V and 6 from J; bases not matched to a gene: 4. For the CDR3, the DNA is TGTGCCAGCAGTCTGGGACTAGCGAGCAATGAGCAGTTCTTC. The encoded protein is CASSLGLASNEQFF.

The rearrangement links TRBV5-6 to TRBJ2-5, with D perhaps matching TRBD1 (8 bases). The CDR3 is 16 amino acids. Germline assignment: CDR1 SGHDT and CDR2 YYEEEE. The V end lost 3 bases, the J end lost 4 bases, and 19 bases lay between the germline ends. The CDR3 is CASSWGGQVLLETQYF. Here the CDR3 DNA reads TGTGCCAGCAGCTGGGGGGGACAGGTTCTTCTAGAGACCCAGTACTTC.

The chain combines TRBV7-8 with TRBJ1-2; a possible D gene is TRBD1 (6 bases). V was shortened by 5 bases and J by 5 bases, with 12 bases between the two germline ends. Per the germline V gene, CDR1 is SGHVS and CDR2 is FQNEAQ. This CDR3 contains 13 residues. The CDR3 is CASSRGGRYGYTF. In DNA, the CDR3 is TGTGCCAGCAGCAGGGGGGGGAGGTATGGCTACACCTTC.

The rearrangement uses TRBV9 and TRBJ2-3; no clear D. The CDR3 is 14 amino acids. Germline V lookup: CDR1 SGDLS, CDR2 YYNGEE. The V end lost 0 bases, the J end lost 1 base, and 6 bases lay between the germline ends. The CDR3 sequence is CASSVGGRTDTQYF. CDR3 DNA: TGTGCCAGCAGCGTAGGTGGGCGCACAGATACGCAGTATTTT. Full variable domain (rest looked up from reference TRBV9 and TRBJ2-3): DSGVTQTPKHLITATGQRVTLRCSPRSGDLSVYWYQQSLDQGLQFLIQYYNGEERAKGNILERFSAQQFPDLHSELNLSSLELGDSALYFCASSVGGRTDTQYFGPGTRLTVL.